This TCR beta chain originates from a study of blood T cell repertoires in COVID-19. V trimming: 10 bases; J trimming: 7 bases; junction bases outside the gene matches: 12. There are 14 residues in the CDR3. Looked up from germline, CDR1 is SGHAT and CDR2 is FQNNGV. TCRdb keeps only in-frame clones here, not all; method: immunoSEQ multiplex PCR. The data hold about 210,000 clones, with 80% to 90% observed a single time. Sequencing was carried out using peripheral blood. This sequence originates from a woman in her thirties or forties with active or convalescent COVID-19. V and J are TRBV11-2 and TRBJ2-1, with 8 bases matching TRBD2. Here the CDR3 reads CANRLRGGWNEQFF. For the CDR3, the DNA is TGTGCCAACCGCTTACGGGGGGGATGGAATGAGCAGTTCTTC.